This T cell receptor (beta chain) stems from a study of CD4 and CD8 cells across lung adenocarcinoma regions. Localized lung adenocarcinoma, a non-small cell lung cancer, affected the donors. Germline V CDR1 and CDR2: MRHNA, SNTAGT. The CDR3 is 16 residues long. One entry per CDR3 protein, called by TCRdb with MiXCR from the PCR reads. The sample gives about 25,000 distinct CDR3 sequences, about 50% of which show up once; approximately 46% is in the top ten. In the case of this clonotype: Sequence at one end of the junction differs from germline and may be a read error.

What was sequenced was CD8+ T cells from the center of a lung tumor. The chain is built from TRBV6-4 and TRBJ2-3; D assignment may be TRBD1 or TRBD2 (5 bases each). This sequence was found in a male donor with lung adenocarcinoma. The CD4 and CD8 labels of this study may be unreliable. CDR3 amino acids: CASSDSGLLATDTQYF. The CDR3 DNA follows: TGTGCCAGCAGCGACTCGGGGCTGCTAGCCACAGACACTCAGTACTTT.